The present TCR beta chain was sequenced within a study of blood T cell repertoires in COVID-19. Looking at the study overall: Nucleic acid was either cDNA or gDNA, and it came from T cells, B-cell-depleted T cells, or PBMCs.

V was cut by 6 bases and J by 2 bases, with 13 bases left in between. This CDR3 has 14 amino acids. CDR1 and CDR2 (germline): SGHRS, YFSETQ. Data came from immunoSEQ multiplex PCR; TCRdb stores just in-frame clones and leaves some out. Here the sample spans 90,000 to 150,000 clones, 65% to 80% being singletons. Sequenced material: peripheral blood. The chain combines TRBV5-1 with TRBJ2-3, with D possibly being TRBD1 (6 bases). The clonotype comes from a man in his 70s with acute or convalescent COVID-19. The CDR3 loop is CASTDRSHTDTQYF. CDR3 bases: TGCGCCAGCACCGACAGGTCACACACAGATACGCAGTATTTT.